What follows are 28 T cell receptor beta chains derived from one specimen sequenced in a study of blood T cell repertoires in COVID-19. The data were produced by immunoSEQ multiplex PCR, yet TCRdb's version contains in-frame clones alone and is incomplete. This table holds a few hundred thousand clones, 80% to 90% found once. Sequenced sample: PBMCs or T cells enriched from blood (not recorded which). The source is a man aged 25 to 40 in a cohort exposed to, infected with or recovered from COVID-19 (not recorded which).

This clone was recorded once. V is TRBV7-2 and J is TRBJ2-7; 14 bases are a match to TRBD2. The ends lost 3 bases at V and 5 bases at J; junction bases unmatched: 9. Germline lookup yields CDR1 SGHTA and CDR2 FQGNSA. The CDR3 is 17 amino acids. This CDR3 reads CASSFFWTSGRSHEQYF. The CDR3 DNA reads TGTGCCAGCAGCTTTTTCTGGACTAGCGGGAGGTCCCACGAGCAGTACTTC.

The chain joins TRBV10-2 to TRBJ1-3; a weak D match, TRBD1 (5 bases). Trimming removed 6 bases from V and 2 bases from J, with 11 bases in between. The CDR3 is made up of 14 amino acids. CDR1 and CDR2 from the germline V gene are WSHSY and SAAADI. CDR3 sequence reads: CASRGWGAGNTIYF. The CDR3 region has the DNA TGCGCCAGCAGGGGATGGGGGGCTGGAAACACCATATATTTT.

This clone appeared once. This chain links TRBV7-8 with TRBJ2-1, with a possible D match to TRBD2 (6 bases). There are 15 residues in the CDR3. V lost 4 bases and J lost 4, with 14 bases in between. The germline gives CDR1 SGHVS, CDR2 FQNEAQ. CDR3 nucleotides: TGTGCCAGCAGCTACTCGACGGGAGAGTACAATGAGCAGTTCTTC. Protein: CASSYSTGEYNEQFF.

This chain connects TRBV5-1 to TRBJ2-3; no firm D call. Germline CDR1 reads SGHRS; CDR2 reads YFSETQ. This CDR3 has 14 residues. Trimming removed 7 bases at V and 0 bases at J, with 12 bases between. The CDR3 loop reads CASATSSSTDTQYF. DNA for the CDR3: TGCGCCAGCGCGACAAGTTCTAGCACAGATACGCAGTATTTT.

In nucleotides, the CDR3 is TGTGCCAGTACCGTTACAGGGGGCAATGGCTACACCTTC. This encodes CASTVTGGNGYTF. The chain couples TRBV19 to TRBJ1-2; 9 bases map to TRBD1. The V segment lost 7 bases and the J segment 6 bases; nucleotides outside the gene matches: 6. Germline-derived CDR1 and CDR2 are LNHDA and SQIVND (reference sequence). CDR3 size: 13 residues.

V usage is TRBV7-2 and J usage is TRBJ2-2; 9 bases match TRBD1. This CDR3 has 16 amino acids. V was clipped by 4 bases and J by 8 bases; unmatched bases: 11. From germline, CDR1 is SGHTA and CDR2 FQGNSA. The CDR3 DNA reads as TGTGCCAGCAGCTCACTGGGGACAGGGAAGTCAGGGGAGCTGTTTTTT. Translating it yields CASSSLGTGKSGELFF.

The V gene is TRBV19, the J gene TRBJ1-5, with D possibly being TRBD1 (6 bases). The CDR3 sequence is 14 residues long. V lost 3 bases and J 11 bases, leaving 17 bases between the germline ends. Germline values: CDR1 LNHDA, CDR2 SQIVND (reference sequence). The CDR3 sequence: CASSMRGGSDSQHF. The CDR3 nucleotides are TGTGCCAGTAGTATGCGGGGGGGCTCAGATTCCCAGCATTTT.

This chain links TRBV28 with TRBJ1-1; D is uncertain. This CDR3 has 13 amino acids. The ends were cut back, 7 bases at V and 2 bases at J, with 11 bases in the middle. Germline CDR1 is MDHEN and CDR2 is SYDVKM. CDR3 in DNA: TGTGCCAGCAACTCCCCCCATAACACTGAAGCTTTCTTT. This gives the protein CASNSPHNTEAFF.

This rearrangement joins TRBV2 to TRBJ1-6; TRBD1 matches 7 bases. J lost 8 bases, V lost 4 bases, and 17 bases had no gene match. CDR1 is SNHLY and CDR2 is FYNNEI in the germline V gene. The CDR3 is made up of 18 amino acids. CDR3 sequence reads: CASSGQGGRPFGDSPLHF. The DNA for the CDR3 is TGTGCCAGCAGTGGCCAGGGGGGACGGCCCTTTGGGGATTCACCCCTCCACTTT.

The CDR3 sequence is CASSSQFDRGRVGEQYF. In nucleotides, the CDR3 is TGCGCCAGCAGCAGCCAATTTGACAGGGGGCGCGTGGGCGAGCAGTACTTC. The chain has TRBV4-1 and TRBJ2-7; 10 bases match TRBD1. CDR1 is MGHRA, CDR2 YSYEKL, per germline. This CDR3 spans 17 amino acids. Trimming at V came to 5 bases and at J to 6 bases, leaving 16 bases not matched to a gene.

The chain has TRBV7-2 and TRBJ1-1; D uncertain. The CDR3 totals 13 residues. Trimming shortened V by 2 bases and J by 0 bases, and 4 bases separated the two germline ends. Germline CDR1 SGHTA, CDR2 FQGNSA. CDR3 DNA sequence: TGTGCCAGCAGCTTACAGGTGAACACTGAAGCTTTCTTT. Protein product: CASSLQVNTEAFF.

The CDR3 nucleotides read TGTGCCAGCAGCCAGGGGGGTTACGAGCAGTACTTC. Protein: CASSQGGYEQYF. The chain links TRBV12-3 or TRBV12-4 to TRBJ2-7; tentatively, D is TRBD1 (7 bases). This CDR3 spans 12 amino acids. Trimming removed 6 bases at V and 4 bases at J, with 10 bases between.

The chain combines TRBV5-1 with TRBJ2-1; 7 nucleotides align to TRBD1. V was pared by 2 bases and J by 8 bases, with 13 bases of the junction left unmatched. The CDR3 is 16 amino acids. Germline lookup yields CDR1 SGHRS and CDR2 YFSETQ. The CDR3 region is CASSLTGARALDEQFF. CDR3 DNA: TGCGCCAGCAGCTTAACAGGGGCTAGGGCGTTAGATGAGCAGTTCTTC.

V and J are TRBV27 and TRBJ2-1, with a weak D call TRBD2 (5 bases). The CDR3 totals 14 residues. Germline CDR1 reads MNHEY; CDR2 reads SMNVEV (reference sequence). V was shortened by 8 bases and J by 6 bases, with 17 bases between the two germline ends. This CDR3 is CASALAPTFNEQFF. Written as DNA, the CDR3 is TGTGCCAGCGCGCTAGCCCCTACCTTCAATGAGCAGTTCTTC.

J is TRBJ2-7 and V is TRBV5-4, with 9 nucleotides matching TRBD1. V was pared by 4 bases and J by 2 bases, with 7 bases of the junction left unmatched. The germline CDR1 and CDR2 sequences are SGHNT and YYREEE (reference sequence). The length of the CDR3 is 15 residues. CDR3 protein: CASSAGTGTPYEQYF. The CDR3 DNA reads TGTGCCAGCAGCGCTGGGACAGGGACCCCCTACGAGCAGTACTTC.

The chain joins TRBV6-4 to TRBJ2-3; a possible D gene is TRBD1 (5 bases). Per germline, CDR1 MRHNA and CDR2 SNTAGT. CDR3 length: 14 amino acids. Between the trimmed V and J ends, which lost 6 bases and 9 bases, there was a span of 19 bases. CDR3: CASSHSGPNRTQYF. The CDR3 DNA reads TGTGCCAGCAGCCACTCTGGGCCCAACAGGACGCAGTATTTT.

The gene calls are TRBV29-1 and TRBJ1-3; D ambiguous. CDR3 size: 13 residues. Trimming removed 3 bases from V and 0 bases from J, with 6 bases in between. Germline V gene data show CDR1 as SQVTM and CDR2 as ANQGSEA. The DNA of the CDR3 is TGCAGCGTTGAGAGGATCTCTGGAAACACCATATATTTT. Its protein is CSVERISGNTIYF.

The CDR3 loop is CASSTQTGAPENIQYF. The CDR3 bases are TGCGCCAGCAGCACCCAAACAGGGGCCCCTGAAAACATTCAGTACTTC. The gene calls are TRBV5-1 and TRBJ2-4, with 7 bases that match TRBD1. After removal of 4 bases from V and 5 bases from J, the junction contained 12 bases not matched to a gene. The CDR3 has 16 residues. Per germline, CDR1 SGHRS and CDR2 YFSETQ. The full variable domain, in which reference TRBV5-1 and TRBJ2-4 provide the parts outside the CDR3, is KAGVTQTPRYLIKTRGQQVTLSCSPISGHRSVSWYQQTPGQGLQFLFEYFSETQRNKGNFPGRFSGRQFSNSRSEMNVSTLELGDSALYLCASSTQTGAPENIQYFGAGTRLSVL.

CDR3 loop: CASSLGPGQPQHF. The CDR3 region has the DNA TGTGCCAGCTCCCTAGGTCCTGGTCAGCCCCAGCATTTT. This sequence joins TRBV18 and TRBJ1-5; D unclear. In germline, CDR1 is KGHSH, CDR2 LQKENI. This CDR3 region has 13 residues. V lost 6 bases, J lost 6 bases, and 12 bases lay in between.

This chain's CDR3 is CANHRVSYEQYF. DNA of the CDR3: TGTGCCAATCACAGGGTTTCCTACGAGCAGTACTTC. The gene calls are TRBV24-1 and TRBJ2-7; D might be TRBD1 (6 bases). The CDR3 covers 12 residues. The germline V and J ends were trimmed by 11 bases and 1 base, with 11 bases remaining between them. The germline CDR1 and CDR2 sequences are KGHDR and SFDVKD.

The chain couples TRBV18 to TRBJ2-7, with 8 bases fitting TRBD2. CDR3 length: 12 amino acids. The J segment lost 5 bases and the V segment lost 3 bases, leaving 0 bases of the junction unmatched. Germline loops: CDR1 KGHSH, CDR2 LQKENI. DNA for the CDR3: TGTGCCAGCTCACCCGGGGGGGACGAGCAGTACTTC. It translates to CASSPGGDEQYF.

The rearrangement links TRBV19 to TRBJ1-5; TRBD1 aligns across 11 bases. Germline V gene lookup returns CDR1 LNHDA and CDR2 SQIVND (reference sequence). This CDR3 comprises 22 residues. V was clipped by 1 base and J by 4 bases; unmatched bases: 21. The CDR3 reads CASSIGFFPTGTGGVRNQPQHF. The CDR3 region has the DNA TGTGCCAGTAGTATAGGCTTCTTCCCGACCGGGACAGGGGGTGTGAGAAATCAGCCCCAGCATTTT.

This clone was seen just once. The V call is TRBV7-8, the J call TRBJ2-1, with 7 nucleotides matching TRBD1. CDR1 is SGHVS and CDR2 is FQNEAQ in the germline V gene. The CDR3 sequence is 18 residues long. Unmatched junction bases numbered 19, after V lost 5 bases and J lost 6 bases. CDR3 residues: CASSADRQGQGLGNEQFF. The DNA of the CDR3 is TGTGCCAGCAGCGCGGACCGACAGGGACAAGGGCTGGGCAATGAGCAGTTCTTC.

The rearrangement uses TRBV9 and TRBJ2-1, with TRBD2 as a possible D gene (5 bases). Trimming took off 3 bases at V and 5 bases at J, with 18 bases between the two ends. Germline CDR1 reads SGDLS; CDR2 reads YYNGEE. There are 16 residues in the CDR3. Here the CDR3 reads CASSADSALGHNEQFF. The CDR3 bases are TGTGCCAGCAGCGCGGATAGCGCTCTAGGTCACAATGAGCAGTTCTTC.

The V and J genes are TRBV16 and TRBJ2-7, with 7 bases identical to TRBD1. Germline CDR1 reads KGHSY; CDR2 reads FQNENV. CDR3 length equals 15 residues. V lost 3 bases to trimming and J lost 9 bases; unmatched junction nucleotides: 14. This CDR3 is CASSQLRDREIGQYF. Written as DNA, the CDR3 is TGTGCCAGCAGCCAGCTTCGGGACAGAGAAATCGGGCAGTACTTC.

The V gene is TRBV7-6, the J gene TRBJ2-1; 14 bases are shared with TRBD2. Germline CDR1 and CDR2: SGHVS and FNYEAQ. V lost 4 bases to trimming and J lost 9 bases; unmatched junction nucleotides: 11. The CDR3 spans 17 residues. CDR3 sequence (DNA): TGTGCCAGCAGCTCGGGACTAGCGGGAGTAAAGGGGACTGAGCAGTTCTTC. Its protein is CASSSGLAGVKGTEQFF.

This chain joins TRBV5-6 and TRBJ1-5, with TRBD1 matching over 9 bases. The germline V gene encodes CDR1 SGHDT and CDR2 YYEEEE. Trimming cost V 4 bases and J 0 bases; bases outside gene matches: 2. The CDR3 sequence is 15 residues long. The CDR3 nucleotides read TGTGCCAGCAGCCGGGGACAGGGTAGCAATCAGCCCCAGCATTTT. It yields the protein CASSRGQGSNQPQHF. Supplemented by reference TRBV5-6 and TRBJ1-5, the full variable domain reads DAGVTQSPTHLIKTRGQQVTLRCSPKSGHDTVSWYQQALGQGPQFIFQYYEEEERQRGNFPDRFSGHQFPNYSSELNVNALLLGDSALYLCASSRGQGSNQPQHFGDGTRLSIL.

The chain is built from TRBV11-2 and TRBJ2-3; D might be TRBD1 (6 bases). The germline CDR1 and CDR2 sequences are SGHAT and FQNNGV. The CDR3 spans 16 residues. V was trimmed by 11 bases and J by 2 bases, leaving 23 bases between them. CDR3: CAAGVGAGTNTDTQYF. The CDR3 nucleotides are TGTGCCGCAGGTGTGGGGGCAGGTACTAACACAGATACGCAGTATTTT.